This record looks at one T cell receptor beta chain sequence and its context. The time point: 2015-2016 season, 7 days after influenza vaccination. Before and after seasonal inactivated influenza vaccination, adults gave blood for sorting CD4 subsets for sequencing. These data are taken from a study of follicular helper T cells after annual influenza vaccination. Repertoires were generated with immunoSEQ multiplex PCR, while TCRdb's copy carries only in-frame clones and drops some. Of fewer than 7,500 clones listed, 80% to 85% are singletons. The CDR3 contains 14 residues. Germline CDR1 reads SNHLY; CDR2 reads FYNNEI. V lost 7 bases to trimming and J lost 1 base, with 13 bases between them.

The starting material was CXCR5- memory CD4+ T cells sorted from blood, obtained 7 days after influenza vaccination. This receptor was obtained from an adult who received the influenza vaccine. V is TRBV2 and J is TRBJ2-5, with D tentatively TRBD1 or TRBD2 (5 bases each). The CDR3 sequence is CASTWGGGQETQYF. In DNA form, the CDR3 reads TGTGCCAGCACGTGGGGTGGGGGCCAAGAGACCCAGTACTTC.